At least ten counts were recorded for the clone carrying this T cell receptor beta chain. The data belong to a study of control samples from healthy donors and cancer patients. Some clones are missing from TCRdb's copy, which holds only in-frame ones; the method was immunoSEQ multiplex PCR. This sample yields about 89,000 clones, of which around nine tenths are seen a single time; 20% to 25% belongs to the top ten. The CDR3 has 14 residues. Germline lookup yields CDR1 MNHEY and CDR2 SMNVEV (reference sequence). The junction had 7 bases not matched to a gene; V was cut back by 5 bases and J by 8 bases.

What was sequenced was blood. The TCR was taken from a man in his thirties or forties in good health. J is TRBJ2-2 and V is TRBV27; 8 bases are a match to TRBD1. CDR3 bases: TGTGCCAGCAGTAGACAGGGGCTTTGGGGGGAGCTGTTTTTT. This codes for CASSRQGLWGELFF.